A selection of T cell receptor beta chains follows, all from one sample in a study of cytomegalovirus exposure and HLA in healthy donors. Sequencing was performed with immunoSEQ multiplex PCR; in TCRdb, only in-frame clones are kept and a portion is missing. Recorded for this sample: approximately 45,000 clones. The sequenced sample consisted of PBMCs. Receptors were obtained from a male donor in good health and CMV-seronegative. CDR3s include the opening cysteine and the closing phenylalanine or tryptophan. D genes are given only for firm matches.

TRBJ2-7,TRBV15,-,CATSTLDNPYEQYF,TGTGCCACCAGCACCCTAGATAATCCCTACGAGCAGTACTTC
TRBJ2-5,TRBV4-1,-,CASSQLGGMGQETQYF,TGCGCCAGCAGCCAATTGGGGGGAATGGGGCAAGAGACCCAGTACTTC
TRBJ2-7,TRBV6-5,TRBD2,CASSIGTSVGEQYF,TGTGCCAGCAGTATCGGGACTAGTGTCGGCGAGCAGTACTTC
TRBJ2-1,TRBV27,-,CASSLSTGVNEQFF,TGTGCCAGCAGTTTATCGACGGGAGTGAATGAGCAGTTCTTC
TRBJ2-7,TRBV18,TRBD1,CASSGSTGQVYEQYF,TGTGCCAGCTCAGGATCCACGGGACAGGTCTACGAGCAGTACTTC
TRBJ2-3,TRBV18,TRBD2,CASSGRGTDTQYF,TGTGCCAGCTCGGGGAGGGGCACAGATACGCAGTATTTT
TRBJ2-5,TRBV28,TRBD1,CARTGGETQYF,TGTGCCAGGACAGGGGGAGAGACCCAGTACTTC
TRBJ1-2,TRBV6-1,TRBD1,CASSAGTGRTNYGYTF,TGTGCCAGCAGTGCTGGGACAGGGCGAACTAACTATGGCTACACCTTC
TRBJ2-1,TRBV30,TRBD2,CAWIKTSGAYNEQFF,TGTGCCTGGATAAAGACTAGCGGAGCCTACAATGAGCAGTTCTTC
TRBJ1-5,TRBV9,-,CASSPSGVSNQPQHF,TGTGCCAGCAGCCCGAGCGGCGTTAGCAATCAGCCCCAGCATTTT
TRBJ2-1,TRBV6-5,-,CASSSMRSYNEQFF,TGTGCCAGCAGTTCGATGAGATCCTACAATGAGCAGTTCTTC
TRBJ1-4,TRBV5-1,-,CASSYTDHNEKLFF,TGCGCCAGCAGCTACACAGACCATAATGAAAAACTGTTTTTT
TRBJ2-2,TRBV6-5,TRBD1,CASSFYRGTGELFF,TGTGCCAGCAGTTTCTACAGGGGAACCGGGGAGCTGTTTTTT
TRBJ1-2,TRBV19,TRBD1,CASSILTTRGIDYGYTF,TGTGCCAGTAGTATCCTGACTACCAGGGGGATTGACTATGGCTACACCTTC
TRBJ1-3,TRBV29-1,-,CSVEGLSGNTIYF,TGCAGCGTTGAGGGGCTCTCTGGAAACACCATATATTTT
TRBJ2-4,TRBV9,TRBD1,CASSAEATGENIQYF,TGTGCCAGCAGCGCCGAGGCTACAGGGGAGAACATTCAGTACTTC
TRBJ1-2,TRBV5-1,-,CASSFTGIIYGYTF,TGCGCCAGCAGCTTTACAGGGATCATCTATGGCTACACCTTC
TRBJ1-2,TRBV30,-,CAWSTRYLGLDGYTF,TGTGCCTGGAGTACTCGTTACCTAGGACTCGATGGCTACACCTTC
TRBJ1-2,TRBV5-4,TRBD1,CASSPGTGGGYGYTF,TGTGCCAGCAGCCCGGGGACAGGGGGCGGGTATGGCTACACCTTC
TRBJ2-5,TRBV12-5,-,CASAPPGRAEETQYF,TGTGCTAGTGCCCCCCCTGGCAGGGCGGAAGAGACCCAGTACTTC
TRBJ1-4,TRBV5-6,-,CASSLEGANEKLFF,TGTGCCAGCAGCTTGGAGGGGGCTAATGAAAAACTGTTTTTT
TRBJ2-5,TRBV5-1,-,CASAQTETQYF,TGCGCCAGCGCACAAACGGAGACCCAGTACTTC
TRBJ2-7,TRBV9,TRBD2,CASSRSGRDPYEQYF,TGTGCCAGCAGCCGCAGCGGGAGGGACCCCTACGAGCAGTACTTC
TRBJ2-1,TRBV4-1,TRBD2,CASSARLAGGYSSYNEQFF,TGCGCCAGCAGCGCTCGACTAGCGGGGGGCTATTCCTCCTACAATGAGCAGTTCTTC
TRBJ2-3,TRBV18,TRBD2,CASSLSAGGSTDTQYF,TGTGCCAGCTCACTCTCCGCGGGAGGGTCGACAGATACGCAGTATTTT
TRBJ2-2,TRBV5-1,TRBD2,CASSSSGRTAGELFF,TGCGCCAGCAGCTCCAGCGGGAGAACAGCCGGGGAGCTGTTTTTT
TRBJ2-5,TRBV28,TRBD2,CASSSILAGGRETQYF,TGTGCCAGCAGTTCCATACTAGCGGGAGGGCGGGAGACCCAGTACTTC
TRBJ1-3,TRBV5-1,TRBD1,CASSGQGASGNTIYF,TGCGCCAGCAGCGGACAGGGGGCGTCTGGAAACACCATATATTTT
TRBJ2-5,TRBV6-5,-,CASSYRGETQYF,TGTGCCAGCAGTTATCGGGGGGAGACCCAGTACTTC
TRBJ1-2,TRBV19,-,CASSRDRNYGYTF,TGTGCCAGTAGCCGAGACAGGAACTATGGCTACACCTTC
TRBJ1-2,TRBV9,TRBD1,CASSVGQGDYGYTF,TGTGCCAGCAGCGTGGGACAGGGGGACTATGGCTACACCTTC
TRBJ1-1,TRBV27,-,CASSLRAGDTEAFF,TGTGCCAGCAGTTTGAGGGCTGGGGACACTGAAGCTTTCTTT
TRBJ1-2,TRBV19,TRBD1,CASSSGGYYGYTF,TGTGCCAGTAGTTCAGGGGGATACTATGGCTACACCTTC
TRBJ2-1,TRBV15,-,CATSREDRSEQFF,TGTGCCACCAGCAGAGAGGATCGGAGCGAGCAGTTCTTC
TRBJ1-1,TRBV4-2,-,CASSQPSGHWAFF,TGTGCCAGCAGCCAACCGTCAGGTCATTGGGCTTTCTTT
TRBJ2-7,TRBV5-1,-,CASSLAKGWAQYF,TGCGCCAGCAGCTTGGCCAAGGGGTGGGCGCAGTACTTC
TRBJ2-1,TRBV7-8,-,CASSLDPGSYNEQFF,TGTGCCAGCAGCTTAGACCCAGGCTCCTACAATGAGCAGTTCTTC
TRBJ1-1,TRBV7-2,TRBD1,CASSFRQGSSEAFF,TGTGCCAGCAGCTTTCGACAGGGGAGCTCTGAAGCTTTCTTT
TRBJ1-1,TRBV4-3,-,CASSQGDGRRNTEAFF,TGCGCCAGCAGCCAAGGCGACGGAAGGAGGAACACTGAAGCTTTCTTT
TRBJ1-2,TRBV18,TRBD1,CASSLEGTANYGYTF,TGTGCCAGCTCACTTGAGGGGACAGCTAACTATGGCTACACCTTC
TRBJ1-1,TRBV6-6,-,CASRRTTPALEAFF,TGTGCCAGCAGACGCACGACACCCGCTCTTGAAGCTTTCTTT
TRBJ2-7,TRBV28,-,CASSLDTDSYEQYF,TGTGCCAGCAGTTTAGACACTGACTCCTACGAGCAGTACTTC
TRBJ2-2,TRBV7-2,-,CASSSSRPGELFF,TGTGCCAGCAGCTCCTCGCGCCCCGGGGAGCTGTTTTTT
TRBJ2-3,TRBV19,TRBD1,CASRRDRGQDTQYF,TGTGCCAGTAGACGGGACAGGGGGCAAGATACGCAGTATTTT
TRBJ1-2,TRBV18,-,CASSPMVSPGYTF,TGTGCCAGCTCACCAATGGTGAGCCCGGGCTACACCTTC
TRBJ2-7,TRBV5-4,TRBD1,CASSLAGTGSHEQYF,TGTGCCAGCAGCTTGGCCGGGACAGGTAGCCACGAGCAGTACTTC
TRBJ2-1,TRBV4-1,TRBD2,CASSQDTSGSYNEQFF,TGCGCCAGCAGCCAGGATACTAGCGGGAGCTACAATGAGCAGTTCTTC
TRBJ2-7,TRBV28,-,CASSLRRAAYEQYF,TGTGCCAGCAGTTTGAGGAGGGCCGCCTACGAGCAGTACTTC